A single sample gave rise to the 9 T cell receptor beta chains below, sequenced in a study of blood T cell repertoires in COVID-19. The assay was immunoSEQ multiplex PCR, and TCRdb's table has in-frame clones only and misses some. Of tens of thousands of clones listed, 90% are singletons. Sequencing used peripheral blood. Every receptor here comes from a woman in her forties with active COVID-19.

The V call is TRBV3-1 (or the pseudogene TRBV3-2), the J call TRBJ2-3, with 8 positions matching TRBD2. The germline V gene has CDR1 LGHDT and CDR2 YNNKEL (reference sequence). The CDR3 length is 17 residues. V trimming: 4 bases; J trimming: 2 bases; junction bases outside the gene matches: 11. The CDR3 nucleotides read TGTGCCAGCAGCCGCGACTTGACTAGCGAGTACACAGATACGCAGTATTTT. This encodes CASSRDLTSEYTDTQYF.

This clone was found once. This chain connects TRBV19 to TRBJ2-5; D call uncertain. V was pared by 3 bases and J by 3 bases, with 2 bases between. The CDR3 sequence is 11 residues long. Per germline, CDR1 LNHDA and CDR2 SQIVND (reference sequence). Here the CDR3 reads CASSIKETQYF. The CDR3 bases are TGTGCCAGTAGTATCAAAGAGACCCAGTACTTC.

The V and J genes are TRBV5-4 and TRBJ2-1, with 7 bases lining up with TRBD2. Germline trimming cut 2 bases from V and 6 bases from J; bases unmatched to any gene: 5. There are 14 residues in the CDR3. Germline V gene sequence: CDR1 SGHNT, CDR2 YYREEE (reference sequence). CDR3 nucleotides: TGTGCCAGCAGCTTAGAGACTAGCCTCAATGAGCAGTTCTTC. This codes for CASSLETSLNEQFF.

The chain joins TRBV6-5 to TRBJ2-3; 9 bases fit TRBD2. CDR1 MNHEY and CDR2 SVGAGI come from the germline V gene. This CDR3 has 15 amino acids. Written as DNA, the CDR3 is TGTGCGTACGGGGTAGCGGGGGCTAGCACAGATACGCAGTATTTT. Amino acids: CAYGVAGASTDTQYF.

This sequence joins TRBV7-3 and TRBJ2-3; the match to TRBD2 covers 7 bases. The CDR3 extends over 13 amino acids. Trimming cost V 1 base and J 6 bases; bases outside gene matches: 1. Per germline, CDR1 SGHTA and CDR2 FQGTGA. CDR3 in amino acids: CASSLREGDTQYF. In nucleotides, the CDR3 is TGTGCCAGCAGCTTAAGGGAGGGGGATACGCAGTATTTT.

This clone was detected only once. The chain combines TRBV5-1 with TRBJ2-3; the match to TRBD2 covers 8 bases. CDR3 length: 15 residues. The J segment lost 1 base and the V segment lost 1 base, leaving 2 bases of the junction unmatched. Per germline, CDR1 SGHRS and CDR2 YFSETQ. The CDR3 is CASSLRGGRTDTQYF. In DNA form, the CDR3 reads TGCGCCAGCAGCTTGCGCGGGGGGCGCACAGATACGCAGTATTTT.

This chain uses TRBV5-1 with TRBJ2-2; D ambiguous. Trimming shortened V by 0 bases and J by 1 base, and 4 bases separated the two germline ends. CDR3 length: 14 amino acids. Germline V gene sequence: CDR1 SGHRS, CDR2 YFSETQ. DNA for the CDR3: TGCGCCAGCAGCTTGGGACAGAACACCGGGGAGCTGTTTTTT. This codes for CASSLGQNTGELFF.

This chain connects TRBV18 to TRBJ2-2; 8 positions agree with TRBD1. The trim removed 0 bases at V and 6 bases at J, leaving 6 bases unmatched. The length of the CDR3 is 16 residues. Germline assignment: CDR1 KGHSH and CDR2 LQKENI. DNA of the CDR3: TGTGCCAGCTCACCACCGTCAGGGGGCATCGCCGGGGAGCTGTTTTTT. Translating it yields CASSPPSGGIAGELFF.

The CDR3 is CASSPPLAGVTYNEQFF. For the CDR3, the DNA is TGTGCCAGCTCACCACCTCTCGCGGGGGTTACCTACAATGAGCAGTTCTTC. The chain is built from TRBV18 and TRBJ2-1, with 7 bases identical to TRBD2. V dropped 0 bases and J dropped 2; count of bases not matched to a gene: 7. Germline CDR1 and CDR2: KGHSH and LQKENI. The CDR3 sequence is 17 residues long.